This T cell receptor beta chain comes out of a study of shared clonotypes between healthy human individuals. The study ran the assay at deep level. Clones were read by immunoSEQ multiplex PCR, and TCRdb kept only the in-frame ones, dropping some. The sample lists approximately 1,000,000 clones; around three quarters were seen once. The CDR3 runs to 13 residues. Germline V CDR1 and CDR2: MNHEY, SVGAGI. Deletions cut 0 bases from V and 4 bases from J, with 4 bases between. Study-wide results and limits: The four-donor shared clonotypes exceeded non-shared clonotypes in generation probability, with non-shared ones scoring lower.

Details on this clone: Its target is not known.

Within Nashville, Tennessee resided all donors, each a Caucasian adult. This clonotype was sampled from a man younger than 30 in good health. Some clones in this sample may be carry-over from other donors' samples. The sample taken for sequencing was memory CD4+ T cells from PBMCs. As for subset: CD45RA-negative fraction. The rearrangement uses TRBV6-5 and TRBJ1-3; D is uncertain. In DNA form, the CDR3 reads TGTGCCAGCAGTTACTCCTACGGAAACACCATATATTTT. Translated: CASSYSYGNTIYF.